This is a list of T cell receptor beta chains from one sample in a study of cytomegalovirus exposure and HLA in healthy donors. Sequencing was performed with immunoSEQ multiplex PCR; in TCRdb, only in-frame clones are kept and a portion is missing. The sample yields roughly 70,000 clones, roughly 78% seen once. Material for sequencing was PBMCs. The receptors derive from a man aged 18 to 30 in good health and CMV-seronegative. Both conserved end residues are part of each CDR3. D genes are given only for firm matches. Expanded clones are given a class, and other clones once, few, many or no size at all.

J gene: TRBJ1-1; clone size: -; D gene: TRBD1; V gene: TRBV28; CDR3 DNA: TGTGCCAGCAGTGAAAGGACAGGGAACACTGAAGCTTTCTTT; CDR3 protein: CASSERTGNTEAFF
J gene: TRBJ2-1; clone size: -; D gene: TRBD2; V gene: TRBV7-3; CDR3 DNA: TGTGCCAGCAGCTTAATAGCGGGAGGGCGCAATGAGCAGTTCTTC; CDR3 protein: CASSLIAGGRNEQFF
J gene: TRBJ1-1; clone size: once; D gene: TRBD1; V gene: TRBV5-5; CDR3 DNA: TGTGCCAGCAGATCAACCGGGACAGGGGACACTGAAGCTTTCTTT; CDR3 protein: CASRSTGTGDTEAFF
J gene: TRBJ2-1; clone size: -; D gene: -; V gene: TRBV18; CDR3 DNA: TGTGCCAGCTCACCACCGAATCGCGGGACCTACAATGAGCAGTTCTTC; CDR3 protein: CASSPPNRGTYNEQFF
J gene: TRBJ1-3; clone size: -; D gene: -; V gene: TRBV6-1; CDR3 DNA: TGTGCCAGCAGGCTCGGGGATGCCATTGGAAACACCATATATTTT; CDR3 protein: CASRLGDAIGNTIYF
J gene: TRBJ1-4; clone size: -; D gene: TRBD1; V gene: TRBV18; CDR3 DNA: TGTGCCAGCTCACCGATCACCGGGACAGGGGGTGAAAAACTGTTTTTT; CDR3 protein: CASSPITGTGGEKLFF
J gene: TRBJ2-3; clone size: -; D gene: -; V gene: TRBV19; CDR3 DNA: TGTGCCAGTAGTATAGTGGCTAGTCTCGATACGCAGTATTTT; CDR3 protein: CASSIVASLDTQYF
J gene: TRBJ1-4; clone size: -; D gene: TRBD1; V gene: TRBV7-9; CDR3 DNA: TGTGCCAGCAGACCGACAGGGAGGAATGAAAAACTGTTTTTT; CDR3 protein: CASRPTGRNEKLFF
J gene: TRBJ2-7; clone size: -; D gene: -; V gene: TRBV7-9; CDR3 DNA: TGTGCCAGCACCCAGGGAACCTACGAGCAGTACTTC; CDR3 protein: CASTQGTYEQYF
J gene: TRBJ2-2; clone size: -; D gene: -; V gene: TRBV2; CDR3 DNA: TGTGCCAGCAGTGACGTCCTCCCGAACACCGGGGAGCTGTTTTTT; CDR3 protein: CASSDVLPNTGELFF
J gene: TRBJ2-7; clone size: once; D gene: TRBD1; V gene: TRBV7-3; CDR3 DNA: TGTGCCAGCAGCTTGCAGACAGGGGCGCACGAGCAGTACTTC; CDR3 protein: CASSLQTGAHEQYF
J gene: TRBJ1-1; clone size: -; D gene: TRBD1; V gene: TRBV6-6; CDR3 DNA: TGTGCCAGCAGCCTCGGGACAGCGCCGGGAAGGACTGAAGCTTTCTTT; CDR3 protein: CASSLGTAPGRTEAFF
J gene: TRBJ2-1; clone size: -; D gene: -; V gene: TRBV29-1; CDR3 DNA: TGCAGCGTTGAAGTTGTTAGTCAGTTCTTC; CDR3 protein: CSVEVVSQFF
J gene: TRBJ2-7; clone size: -; D gene: -; V gene: TRBV20-1; CDR3 DNA: TGCAGTGCTAGAGAAGAGTGGGAGCAGTACTTC; CDR3 protein: CSAREEWEQYF
J gene: TRBJ2-3; clone size: -; D gene: -; V gene: TRBV27; CDR3 DNA: TGTGCCAGCAGTACATCCAACACAGATACGCAGTATTTT; CDR3 protein: CASSTSNTDTQYF
J gene: TRBJ2-5; clone size: -; D gene: -; V gene: TRBV9; CDR3 DNA: TGTGCCAGCAGCCCCCAGGCCAGGGGCCAAGAGACCCAGTACTTC; CDR3 protein: CASSPQARGQETQYF
J gene: TRBJ1-6; clone size: -; D gene: -; V gene: TRBV10-3; CDR3 DNA: TGTGCCATCAGTGACAGCTCCAGGGTGCGTTCACCCCTCCACTTT; CDR3 protein: CAISDSSRVRSPLHF
J gene: TRBJ2-1; clone size: -; D gene: -; V gene: TRBV6-5; CDR3 DNA: TGTGCCAGCAGTTACTCCTTCCGACTAGTAAACAATGAGCAGTTCTTC; CDR3 protein: CASSYSFRLVNNEQFF
J gene: TRBJ2-1; clone size: -; D gene: -; V gene: TRBV28; CDR3 DNA: TGTGCCAGCAGACTCGGAGGGGGGGGCGGTGAGCAGTTCTTC; CDR3 protein: CASRLGGGGGEQFF
J gene: TRBJ1-1; clone size: few; D gene: TRBD1; V gene: TRBV30; CDR3 DNA: TGTGCCTGGAGCCGGGACAGGTCGAGGGAACCTTTCTTT; CDR3 protein: CAWSRDRSREPFF
J gene: TRBJ1-2; clone size: -; D gene: -; V gene: TRBV5-4; CDR3 DNA: TGTGCCAGCAGGATCAGGGGTTCTGGTGGCTACACCTTC; CDR3 protein: CASRIRGSGGYTF
J gene: TRBJ2-6; clone size: -; D gene: TRBD2; V gene: TRBV4-2; CDR3 DNA: TGTGCCAGCAGCCAACTACCCCCGTTAGCGGGGAGTGGGGCCAACGTCCTGACTTTC; CDR3 protein: CASSQLPPLAGSGANVLTF
J gene: TRBJ2-5; clone size: -; D gene: -; V gene: TRBV6-6; CDR3 DNA: TGTGCCAGCAGTTACTCAGGGGATTTGGGGACCCAGTACTTC; CDR3 protein: CASSYSGDLGTQYF